The subject of this entry is one T cell receptor (beta chain). Antigen: not known. The data belong to a study of CD8 T cells in Susac syndrome. General study findings and limits: An acknowledgment was made by the study that its TCR sequencing and HLA analysis involved relatively few individuals.

CDR1 is SGHNT and CDR2 is YYREEE in the germline V gene (reference sequence). The CDR3 contains 14 residues. The ends were cut back, 3 bases at V and 8 bases at J, with 12 bases in the middle. TCR beta from blood CD8+ and CD4+ T cells was sequenced. The multiple sclerosis controls were treatment-naive patients, and their relapsing-remitting disease was stable or active. Random hexamers were used to reverse transcribe roughly 0.45 to 1 ug of RNA. TCR beta CDR3 was amplified by immunoSEQ covering 54 Vbeta and 13 Jbeta. One entry per CDR3 protein, called by TCRdb with MiXCR from the immunoSEQ multiplex PCR reads. The data contain roughly 120,000 distinct CDR3 sequences, about 92% of them seen just once; the ten biggest clones take up more than 0.25%.

The sequence was collected from a human donor with multiple sclerosis. The rearrangement uses TRBV5-4 and TRBJ1-6, with D perhaps matching TRBD1 (5 bases). The sample consisted of CD8+ T cells from PBMCs. The CDR3 coding sequence is TGTGCCAGCAGCTCCTCCAGGGAGGATTCACCCCTCCACTTT. This encodes CASSSSREDSPLHF.